This TCR beta chain was recorded in a study of Ad26.COV2.S vaccination and SARS-CoV-2 variants. The CDR3 length is 14 residues. V lost 5 bases to trimming and J lost 3 bases, with 12 bases between them. In germline, CDR1 is MGHRA, CDR2 YSYEKL. Treatment indicated: 15 to 20 received Ad26.COV2.S at low or high dose, single or two shots; five or six received placebo; per-sample allocation not given. Day 63 after the first injection of vaccine or placebo was the sampling time. The donor's status was that of an adult aged 18-55 years in Boston. Data came from immunoSEQ multiplex PCR; TCRdb stores just in-frame clones and leaves some out. This table has about 440,000 clones, roughly 87% appearing once.

This clonotype was sampled from a person aged 18-65 years who received the Ad26.COV2.S COVID-19 vaccine or a placebo. The V call is TRBV4-1, the J call TRBJ2-3, with D tentatively TRBD2 (6 bases). This sample comprised peripheral blood, obtained in a trial of Ad26.COV2.S vaccine versus placebo. The CDR3 DNA reads TGCGCCAGCAGCTTACGGGAGAGGACAGATACGCAGTATTTT. Translated: CASSLRERTDTQYF.